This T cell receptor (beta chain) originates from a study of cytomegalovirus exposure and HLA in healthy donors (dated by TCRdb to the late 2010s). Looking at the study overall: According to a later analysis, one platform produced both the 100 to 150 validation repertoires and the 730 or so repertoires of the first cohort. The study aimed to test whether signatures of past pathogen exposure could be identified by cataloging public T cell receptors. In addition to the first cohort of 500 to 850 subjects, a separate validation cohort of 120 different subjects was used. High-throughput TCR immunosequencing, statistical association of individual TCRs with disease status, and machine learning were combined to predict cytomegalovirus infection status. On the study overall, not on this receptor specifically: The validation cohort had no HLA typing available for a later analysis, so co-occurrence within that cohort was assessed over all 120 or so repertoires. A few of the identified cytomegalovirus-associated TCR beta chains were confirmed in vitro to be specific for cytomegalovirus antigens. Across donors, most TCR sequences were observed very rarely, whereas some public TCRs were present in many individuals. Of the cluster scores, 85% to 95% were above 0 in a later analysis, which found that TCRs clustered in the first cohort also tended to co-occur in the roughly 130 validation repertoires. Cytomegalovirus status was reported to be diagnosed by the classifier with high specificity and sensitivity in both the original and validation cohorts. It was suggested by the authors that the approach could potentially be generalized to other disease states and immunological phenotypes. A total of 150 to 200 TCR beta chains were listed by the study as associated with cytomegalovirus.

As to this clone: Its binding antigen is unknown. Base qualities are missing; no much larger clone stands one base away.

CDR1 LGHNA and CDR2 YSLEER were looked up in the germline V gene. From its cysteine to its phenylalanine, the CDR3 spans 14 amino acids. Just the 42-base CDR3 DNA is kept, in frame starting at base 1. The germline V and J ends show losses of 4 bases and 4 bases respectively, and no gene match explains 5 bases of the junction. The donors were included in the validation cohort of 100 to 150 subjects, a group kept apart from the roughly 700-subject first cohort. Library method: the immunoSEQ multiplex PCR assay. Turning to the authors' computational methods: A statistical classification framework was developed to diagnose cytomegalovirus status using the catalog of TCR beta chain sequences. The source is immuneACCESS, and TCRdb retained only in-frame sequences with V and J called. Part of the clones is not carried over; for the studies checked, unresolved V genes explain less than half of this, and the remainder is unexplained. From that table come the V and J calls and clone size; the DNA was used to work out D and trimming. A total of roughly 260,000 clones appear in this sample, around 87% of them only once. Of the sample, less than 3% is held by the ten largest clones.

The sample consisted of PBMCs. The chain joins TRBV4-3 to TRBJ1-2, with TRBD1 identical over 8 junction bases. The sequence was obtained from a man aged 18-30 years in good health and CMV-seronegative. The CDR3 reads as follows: CASSLTGASYGYTF. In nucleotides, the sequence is TGCGCCAGCAGCCTGACAGGGGCCTCCTATGGCTACACCTTC.